Sequencing of this TCR beta chain was carried out in a study of shared clonotypes between healthy human individuals. The authors distributed each subset's genomic DNA evenly over several immunoSEQ plates. Original analysis: Filtering differed since immunoSEQ provided only junctions, with no quality scores. The method was immunoSEQ multiplex PCR; TCRdb's version includes in-frame clones alone and lacks a portion of them. V, J and clone size are taken as reported in that table, and D and trimming were inferred from the DNA itself. The sample records 2 million to 3 million clones, 93% being singletons. Of note for this clone: Antigen unknown.

The study, taken as a whole, reports: The genetic and exposure-history diversity represented was limited by few donors.

Only Caucasian adults living in Nashville, Tennessee served as donors. The CDR3 totals 14 residues. With 3 bases removed from V and 0 bases from J, the gap between germline ends came to 9 bases. Looked up from germline, CDR1 is SGDLS and CDR2 is YYNGEE. Sequencing was done on a sample of naive CD4+ T cells from PBMCs. Subset specified: CD45RA+ positively selected. The origin of this receptor is a man aged 18 to 35 in good health. Some clones in this sample may be carry-over from other donors' samples. V gene TRBV9 combines with J gene TRBJ2-5; D not resolved. The CDR3 reads CASSASTYQETQYF. As DNA, the CDR3 is TGTGCCAGCAGCGCCTCGACGTACCAAGAGACCCAGTACTTC.